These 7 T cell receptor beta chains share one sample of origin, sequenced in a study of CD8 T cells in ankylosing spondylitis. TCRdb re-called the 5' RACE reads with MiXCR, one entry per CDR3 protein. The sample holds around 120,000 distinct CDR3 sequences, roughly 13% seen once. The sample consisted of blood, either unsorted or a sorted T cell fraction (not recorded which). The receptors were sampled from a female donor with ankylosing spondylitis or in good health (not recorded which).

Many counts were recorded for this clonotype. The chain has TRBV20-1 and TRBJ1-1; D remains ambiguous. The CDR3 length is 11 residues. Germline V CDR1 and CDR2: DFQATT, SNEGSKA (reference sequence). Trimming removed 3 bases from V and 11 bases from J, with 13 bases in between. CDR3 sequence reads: CSASFGGSAFF. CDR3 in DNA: TGCAGTGCTAGTTTCGGCGGGAGCGCTTTCTTT.

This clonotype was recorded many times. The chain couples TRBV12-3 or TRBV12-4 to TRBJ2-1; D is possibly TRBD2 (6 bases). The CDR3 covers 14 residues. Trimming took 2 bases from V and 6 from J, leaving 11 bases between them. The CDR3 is CASSLRESGNEQFF. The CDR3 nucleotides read TGTGCCAGCAGTTTACGGGAGTCCGGCAATGAGCAGTTCTTC.

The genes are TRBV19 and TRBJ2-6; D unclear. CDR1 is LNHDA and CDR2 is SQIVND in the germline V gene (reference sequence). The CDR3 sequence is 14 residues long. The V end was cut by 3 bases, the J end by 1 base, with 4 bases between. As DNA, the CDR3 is TGTGCCAGTAGTATCGGGTCTGGGGCCAACGTCCTGACTTTC. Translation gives CASSIGSGANVLTF.

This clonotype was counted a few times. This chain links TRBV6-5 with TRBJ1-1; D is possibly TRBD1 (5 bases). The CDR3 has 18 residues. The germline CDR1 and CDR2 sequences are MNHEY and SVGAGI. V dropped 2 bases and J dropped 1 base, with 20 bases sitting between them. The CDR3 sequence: CASSYKSPGPGGNTEAFF. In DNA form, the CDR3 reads TGTGCCAGCAGTTACAAGTCCCCGGGGCCCGGGGGGAACACTGAAGCTTTCTTT.

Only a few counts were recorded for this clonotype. CDR3 loop: CASSLAGAVEKLFF. CDR3 sequence (DNA): TGTGCCAGCAGCTTAGCAGGAGCAGTTGAAAAACTGTTTTTT. The genes are TRBV7-9 and TRBJ1-4; unclear D gene. V was trimmed by 0 bases and J by 7 bases, leaving 9 bases between them. The CDR3 has 14 residues. Per germline, CDR1 SEHNR and CDR2 FQNEAQ (reference sequence).

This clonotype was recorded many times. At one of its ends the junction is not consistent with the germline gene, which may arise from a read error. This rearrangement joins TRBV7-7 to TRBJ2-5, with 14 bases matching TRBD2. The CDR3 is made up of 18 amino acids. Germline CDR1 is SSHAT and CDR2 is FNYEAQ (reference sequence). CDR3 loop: CASSLSRLAGGPKETQYF. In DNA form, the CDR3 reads TGTGCTAGCAGCTTATCGCGACTAGCGGGGGGGCCGAAGGAGACCCAGTACTTC.

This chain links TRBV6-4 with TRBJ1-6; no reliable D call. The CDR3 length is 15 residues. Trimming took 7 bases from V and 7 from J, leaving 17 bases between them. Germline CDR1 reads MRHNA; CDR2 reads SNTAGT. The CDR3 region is CASNRRAVVNSPLHF. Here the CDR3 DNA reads TGTGCCAGCAACCGGCGGGCGGTGGTAAATTCACCCCTCCACTTT.